The 3 T cell receptor beta chains below all came from one sample that was sequenced in a study of chemoradiotherapy in HPV16-positive cancers. The method was immunoSEQ multiplex PCR; TCRdb's version includes in-frame clones alone and lacks a portion of them. The sample yields 9,000 to 15,000 clones, 55% to 65% seen once. Sample collection was performed from a patient who underwent chemoradiotherapy. The origin of the receptors is a human donor with HPV-associated anogenital cancer.

This rearrangement joins TRBV5-4 to TRBJ2-7; perhaps TRBD1 as D (7 bases). Germline V lookup: CDR1 SGHNT, CDR2 YYREEE (reference sequence). V was cut by 3 bases and J by 9 bases, with 22 bases left in between. The CDR3 totals 15 residues. CDR3 residues: CASSSGGQISKRQYF. The CDR3 bases are TGTGCCAGCAGCTCCGGGGGACAGATTAGCAAAAGGCAGTACTTC.

The V call is TRBV30, the J call TRBJ2-2; TRBD2 matches at 8 bases. J gave up 5 bases and V 0 bases, and 5 bases lay outside the gene matches. The CDR3 consists of 15 residues. Germline V CDR1 and CDR2: GTSNPN, SVGIG (reference sequence). The CDR3 sequence is CAWSVTGGPTGELFF. CDR3 in DNA: TGTGCCTGGAGTGTAACGGGGGGGCCTACCGGGGAGCTGTTTTTT.

This chain joins TRBV15 and TRBJ1-2; possible D gene TRBD1, 5 bases. The CDR3 has 14 residues. In germline, CDR1 is LNHNV, CDR2 YYDKDF (reference sequence). V was clipped by 1 base and J by 7 bases, with 13 bases between them. The DNA for the CDR3 is TGTGCCACCAGCAGAGGGGGCGTAGGACCTGGCTACACCTTC. The encoded protein is CATSRGGVGPGYTF.